This T cell receptor (beta chain) was retrieved from a study of blood T cell repertoires in COVID-19. J gave up 0 bases and V 6 bases, and 3 bases lay outside the gene matches. In germline, CDR1 is MNHEY, CDR2 SVGAGI. The CDR3 spans 15 residues. Libraries were prepared by immunoSEQ multiplex PCR; TCRdb keeps only in-frame clonotypes and omits some of them. Here the sample spans over 200,000 clones, about 80% being singletons. The study recruited people aged about 18 to 95 years across approximately 23 US areas. This sequence originates from a man aged 55 to 70 who had recovered from COVID-19. Sequencing input: PBMCs or T cells enriched from blood (not recorded which). The chain carries TRBV6-5 and TRBJ1-5; 9 bases agree with TRBD1. The CDR3 here is CASSLGQGSNQPQHF. The CDR3 coding sequence is TGTGCCAGCAGCTTGGGACAGGGTAGCAATCAGCCCCAGCATTTT.